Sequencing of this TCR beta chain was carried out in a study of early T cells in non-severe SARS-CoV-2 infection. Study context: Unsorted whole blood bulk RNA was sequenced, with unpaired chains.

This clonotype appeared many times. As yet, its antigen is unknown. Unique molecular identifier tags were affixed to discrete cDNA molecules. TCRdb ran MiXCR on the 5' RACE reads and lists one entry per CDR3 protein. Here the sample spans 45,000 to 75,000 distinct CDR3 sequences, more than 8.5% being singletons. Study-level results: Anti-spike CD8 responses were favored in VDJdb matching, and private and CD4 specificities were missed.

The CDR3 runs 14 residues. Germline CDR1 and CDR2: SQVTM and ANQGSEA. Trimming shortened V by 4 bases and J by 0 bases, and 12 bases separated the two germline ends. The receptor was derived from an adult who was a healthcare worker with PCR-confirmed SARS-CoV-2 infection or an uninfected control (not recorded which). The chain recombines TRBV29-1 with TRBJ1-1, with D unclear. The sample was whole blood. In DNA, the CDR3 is TGCAGCGTTGTTTCCCGACACTTGAACACTGAAGCTTTCTTT. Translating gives CSVVSRHLNTEAFF.